The clone carrying this T cell receptor beta chain was observed many times. Its matching antigen is unknown. This sample is drawn from a study of post-analysis software for immune sequencing data. Study-wide context: Several disease courses (relapsing-remitting, secondary progressive and progressive-relapsing) of multiple sclerosis were included.

The CDR3 totals 14 residues. V was trimmed by 4 bases and J by 8 bases, leaving 16 bases between them. Germline-derived CDR1 and CDR2 are SGHRS and YFSETQ. cDNA libraries of TCR beta carried unique molecular identifiers. With 1 to 10 million T cells as the source, some 500,000 cDNA molecules resulted. MiXCR, applied by TCRdb to the PCR reads, yields one record per CDR3 protein. The sample consists of around 500,000 distinct CDR3 sequences, about a third of them appearing once. Findings of the study overall: The five TRBV segments detected at higher frequency in patients than in controls included TRBV5-6, TRBV5-1 and TRBV20-1. Analysis by F measure revealed that same-batch samples clustered strongly together. A significant reduction in normalized Chao1 diversity was observed in multiple sclerosis patients versus controls.

The genes are TRBV5-1 and TRBJ2-4; perhaps TRBD1 as D (6 bases). The receptor was isolated from a girl under 18 with multiple sclerosis. Sequencing input: blood. The CDR3 loop is CASSLDSPGDIQYF. Here the CDR3 DNA reads TGCGCCAGCAGCCTGGACAGCCCCGGGGACATTCAGTACTTC.